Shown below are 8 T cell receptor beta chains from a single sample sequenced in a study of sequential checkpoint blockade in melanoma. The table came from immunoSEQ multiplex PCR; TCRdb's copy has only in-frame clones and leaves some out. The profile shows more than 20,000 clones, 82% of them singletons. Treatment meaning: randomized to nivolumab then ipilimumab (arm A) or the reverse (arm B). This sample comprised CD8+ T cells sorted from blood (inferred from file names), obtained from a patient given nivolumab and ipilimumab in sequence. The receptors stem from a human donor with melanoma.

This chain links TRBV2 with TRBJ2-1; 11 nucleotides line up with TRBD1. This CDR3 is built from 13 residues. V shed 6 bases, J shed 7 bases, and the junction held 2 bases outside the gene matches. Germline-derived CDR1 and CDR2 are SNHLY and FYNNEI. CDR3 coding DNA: TGTGCCAGCAGCGGACAGGGGGCGAATGAGCAGTTCTTC. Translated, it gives CASSGQGANEQFF.

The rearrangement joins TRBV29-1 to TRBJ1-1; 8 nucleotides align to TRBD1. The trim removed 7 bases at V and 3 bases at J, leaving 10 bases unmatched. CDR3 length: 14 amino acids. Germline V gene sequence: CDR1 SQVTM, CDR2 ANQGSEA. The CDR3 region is CSARTGIGDTEAFF. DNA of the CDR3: TGCAGCGCGCGGACAGGGATCGGCGACACTGAAGCTTTCTTT. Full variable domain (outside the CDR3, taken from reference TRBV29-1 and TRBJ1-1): SAVISQKPSRDICQRGTSLTIQCQVDSQVTMMFWYRQQPGQSLTLIATANQGSEATYESGFVIDKFPISRPNLTFSTLTVSNMSPEDSSIYLCSARTGIGDTEAFFGQGTRLTVV.

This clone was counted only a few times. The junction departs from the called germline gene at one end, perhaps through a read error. CDR3: CAWCVSTPNQPQHF. CDR3 in DNA: TGTGCCTGGTGTGTATCGACACCTAATCAGCCCCAGCATTTT. The rearrangement links TRBV30 to TRBJ1-5; D gene uncertain. Germline V lookup: CDR1 GTSNPN, CDR2 SVGIG (reference sequence). The CDR3 consists of 14 residues.

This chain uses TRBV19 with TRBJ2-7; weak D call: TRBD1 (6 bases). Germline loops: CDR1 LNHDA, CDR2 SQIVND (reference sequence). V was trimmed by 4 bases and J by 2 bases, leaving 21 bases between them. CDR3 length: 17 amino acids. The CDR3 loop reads CASSRTGTPTLPYEQYF. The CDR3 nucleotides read TGTGCCAGTAGTAGAACAGGGACCCCAACCCTACCCTACGAGCAGTACTTC.

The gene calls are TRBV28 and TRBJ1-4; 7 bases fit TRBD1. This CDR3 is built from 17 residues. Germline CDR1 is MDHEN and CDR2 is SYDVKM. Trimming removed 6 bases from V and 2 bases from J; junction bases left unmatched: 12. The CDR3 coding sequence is TGTGCCAGCAGAGGCCCCAGACAGGGATCCACTAATGAAAAACTGTTTTTT. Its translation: CASRGPRQGSTNEKLFF.

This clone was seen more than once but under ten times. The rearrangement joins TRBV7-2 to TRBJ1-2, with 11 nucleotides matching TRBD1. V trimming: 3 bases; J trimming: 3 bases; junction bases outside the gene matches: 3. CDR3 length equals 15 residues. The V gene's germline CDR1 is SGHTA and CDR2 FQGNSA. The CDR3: CASSLGQGDYYGYTF. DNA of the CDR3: TGTGCCAGCAGCTTGGGACAGGGGGATTACTATGGCTACACCTTC.

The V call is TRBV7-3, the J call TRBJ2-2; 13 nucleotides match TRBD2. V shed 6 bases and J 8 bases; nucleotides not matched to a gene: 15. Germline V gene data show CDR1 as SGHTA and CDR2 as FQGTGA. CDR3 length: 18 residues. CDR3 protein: CASSLARTSGSVAGELFF. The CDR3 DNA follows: TGTGCCAGCAGTCTCGCTCGGACTAGCGGGAGTGTCGCTGGGGAGCTGTTTTTT.

The CDR3 protein is CASSPSGYTEAFF. Written as DNA, the CDR3 is TGTGCCAGCTCACCATCAGGGTACACTGAAGCTTTCTTT. This sequence joins TRBV18 and TRBJ1-1; possibly TRBD1 for D (5 bases). CDR1 and CDR2 from the germline V gene are KGHSH and LQKENI. This CDR3 has 13 amino acids. Trimming took off 2 bases at V and 3 bases at J, with 7 bases between the two ends.